This T cell receptor (beta chain) appears in the sequencing data of a study of blood T cells in healthy people across ages (dated by TCRdb to 2013 to 2016). For the study in its entirety: Template switching captured roughly one uniquely barcoded TCR beta cDNA molecule per two T cells in model experiments. Using deep sequencing normalized with unique cDNA molecular identifiers, the study measured how TCR beta repertoire diversity changes with age. The donors were split into four age groups: young (average about 16 years), middle-aged (roughly 39), aged (more than 55) and long-lived (under 85). To avoid experimental bias, donors of different ages were distributed randomly across sequencing lanes. Two additional independent replicas of 1 million unique cDNA reads from the same blood draw were analyzed for two donors (one aged 18 to 29 and one aged 80 or older).

From a lookup of the germline V gene (reference sequence), CDR1 and CDR2 are DFQATT and SNEGSKA. V drops 6 bases and J drops 10 bases, leaving 34 bases in between. The CDR3 goes from the cysteine to the phenylalanine over 17 residues. Of the read, only the CDR3 DNA is kept; its 51 bases are in frame from base 1. The donors were 40 or so Caucasian individuals from Russia, aged roughly 6 to 100 years, who were systemically healthy. Approximately 9.3 milliliters of peripheral blood were drawn from each donor into EDTA-treated Vacutainer tubes. Ficoll-Paque density-gradient centrifugation was used to isolate PBMCs, with at least 7 million per sample. Total RNA, at least 5 micrograms per sample, was extracted from PBMCs with Trizol reagent. For every donor, an aliquot of PBMCs went through flow cytometry to measure the percentages of naive CD45RAhigh/CD27high T cells. Paper-wide results and their limitations: As age increased, observed TCR beta diversity per million T cells dropped in a roughly linear way, and a significant reduction was already evident by age about 36. The percentage of naive T cells measured by flow cytometry correlated strongly with observed TCR beta diversity. Compared with the aged group, the long-lived group had more naive CD4+ T cells, fewer expanded clones and increased TCR diversity, suggesting age selection. Because donor CMV infection status was unknown, age-related changes in expanded clonotypes were potentially confounded. Conclusive comparison of naive and antigen-experienced compartments was prevented by the profiling of bulk unsorted PBMCs. Estimates of total diversity based on one million sequenced T cells were regarded as lower bounds and as underestimates.

With respect to this clonotype: The target of this receptor is not known. Nothing much larger sits one base from this clone, and base qualities are not available.

The library came from 5' RACE. The second PCR ran for roughly 6 to 11 cycles and used a J-beta primer mix along with a sample-barcoded 5' primer. Each TCR beta cDNA molecule received a unique molecular identifier from a template-switch 5' adaptor carrying 12 random nucleotides. At least 2.5 million CDR3-containing paired-end reads were obtained from each sample. The Mint cDNA synthesis kit, primed by a TRBC-specific oligonucleotide, was used to synthesize first-strand cDNA from all RNA. All cDNA was treated with uracil-DNA glycosylase and then went through a first 18-cycle PCR with the universal primers M1SS and BC2_uni_R. Turning to the authors' computational methods: Normalization of each sample was performed by random selection of 1 million high-quality reads, each carrying a distinct molecular identifier. Reads sharing molecular identifiers were discarded rather than binned into consensus sequences. MiTCR, set to a Q25 quality threshold and the strictest error-elimination algorithm, was used for CDR3 identification, clonotype clustering and error correction. A nonparametric unseen species model with Euler transformation was used to estimate a lower bound on total TCR beta diversity. The public reads were run again by TCRdb, first through fastp at Q25 and then through MiXCR, and only productive beta chains were kept. One record per CDR3 amino acid sequence lists the most common genes and DNA. TCRdb's processing, not the authors' own work, is the source of the V and J calls. In all, the sample holds 1.5 million to 2 million distinct CDR3 sequences, and around 42% of those were seen once. The ten biggest clones cover roughly 24% of the sample.

This clonotype was obtained from a human donor in good health. The chain links TRBV20-1 with TRBJ2-7; the D segment could be TRBD2, given 7 matching bases. The source material was blood. CDR3 region: CSARTCGGRSIQKAQYF. The sequenced DNA: TGCAGTGCACGGACTTGCGGGGGCCGGTCGATCCAAAAGGCCCAGTACTTC.